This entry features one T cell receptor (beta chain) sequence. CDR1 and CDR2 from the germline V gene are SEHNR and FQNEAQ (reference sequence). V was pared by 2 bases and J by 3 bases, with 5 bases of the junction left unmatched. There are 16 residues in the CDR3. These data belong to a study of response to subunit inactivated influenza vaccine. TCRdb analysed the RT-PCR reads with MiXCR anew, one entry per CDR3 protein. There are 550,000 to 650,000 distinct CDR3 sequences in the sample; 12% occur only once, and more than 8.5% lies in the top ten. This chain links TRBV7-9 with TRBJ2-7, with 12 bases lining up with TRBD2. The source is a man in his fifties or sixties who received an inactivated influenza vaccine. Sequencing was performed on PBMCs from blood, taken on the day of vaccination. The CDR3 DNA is TGTGCCAGCAGCTTAACGAGACTAGCGGGAGTCTACGAGCAGTACTTC. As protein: CASSLTRLAGVYEQYF. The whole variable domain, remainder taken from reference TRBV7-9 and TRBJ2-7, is DTGVSQNPRHKITKRGQNVTFRCDPISEHNRLYWYRQTLGQGPEFLTYFQNEAQLEKSRLLSDRFSAERPKGSFSTLEIQRTEQGDSAMYLCASSLTRLAGVYEQYFGPGTRLTVT.